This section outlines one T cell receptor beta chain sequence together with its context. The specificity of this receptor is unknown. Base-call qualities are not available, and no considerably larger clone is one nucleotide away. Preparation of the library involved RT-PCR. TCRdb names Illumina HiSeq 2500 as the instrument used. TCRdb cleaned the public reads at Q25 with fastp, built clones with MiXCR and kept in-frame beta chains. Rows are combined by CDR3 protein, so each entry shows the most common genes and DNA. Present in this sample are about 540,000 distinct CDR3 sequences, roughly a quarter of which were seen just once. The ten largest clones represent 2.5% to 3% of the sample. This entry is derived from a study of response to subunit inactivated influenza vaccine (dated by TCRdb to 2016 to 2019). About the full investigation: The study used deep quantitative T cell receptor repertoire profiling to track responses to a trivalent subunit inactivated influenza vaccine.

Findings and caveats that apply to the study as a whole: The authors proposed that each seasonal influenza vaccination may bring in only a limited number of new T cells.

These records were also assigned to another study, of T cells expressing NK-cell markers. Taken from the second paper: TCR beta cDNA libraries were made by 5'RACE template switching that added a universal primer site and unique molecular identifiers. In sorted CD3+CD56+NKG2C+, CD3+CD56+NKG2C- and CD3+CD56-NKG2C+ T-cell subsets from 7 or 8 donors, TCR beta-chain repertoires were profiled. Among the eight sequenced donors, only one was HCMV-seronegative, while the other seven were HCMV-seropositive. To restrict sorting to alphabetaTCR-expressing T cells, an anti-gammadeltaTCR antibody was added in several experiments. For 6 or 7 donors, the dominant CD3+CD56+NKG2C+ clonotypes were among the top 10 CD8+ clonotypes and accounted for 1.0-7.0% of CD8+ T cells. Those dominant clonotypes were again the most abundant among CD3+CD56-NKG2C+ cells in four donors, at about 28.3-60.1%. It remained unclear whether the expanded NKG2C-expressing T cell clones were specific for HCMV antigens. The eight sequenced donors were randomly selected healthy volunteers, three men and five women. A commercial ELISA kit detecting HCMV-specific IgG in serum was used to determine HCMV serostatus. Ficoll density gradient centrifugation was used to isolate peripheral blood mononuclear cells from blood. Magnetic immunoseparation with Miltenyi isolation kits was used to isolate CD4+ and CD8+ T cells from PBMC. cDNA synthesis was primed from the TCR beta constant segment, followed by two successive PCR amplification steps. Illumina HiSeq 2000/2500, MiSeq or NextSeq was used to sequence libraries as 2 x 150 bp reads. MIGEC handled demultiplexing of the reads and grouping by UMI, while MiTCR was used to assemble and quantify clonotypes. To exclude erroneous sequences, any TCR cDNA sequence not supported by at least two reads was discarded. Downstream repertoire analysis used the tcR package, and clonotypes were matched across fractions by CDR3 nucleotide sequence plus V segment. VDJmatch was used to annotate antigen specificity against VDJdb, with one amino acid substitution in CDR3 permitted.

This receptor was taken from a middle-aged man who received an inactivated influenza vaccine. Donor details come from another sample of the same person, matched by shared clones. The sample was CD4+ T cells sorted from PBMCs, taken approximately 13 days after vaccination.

CDR3 protein: CASRLAGRTGELFF. The DNA sequence is as follows: TGTGCCAGCAGATTAGCGGGCCGCACCGGGGAGCTGTTTTTT. The chain employs TRBV2 and TRBJ2-2; 7 middle bases align to TRBD2. CDR1 and CDR2 were assigned from the germline V gene as SNHLY and FYNNEI. Trimming takes 6 bases off V and 4 bases off J; junction bases not matched to a gene: 5. There are 14 amino acids in the CDR3, from cysteine to phenylalanine inclusive. The retained sequence is limited to the CDR3, 42 bases, with the frame set at the first base.